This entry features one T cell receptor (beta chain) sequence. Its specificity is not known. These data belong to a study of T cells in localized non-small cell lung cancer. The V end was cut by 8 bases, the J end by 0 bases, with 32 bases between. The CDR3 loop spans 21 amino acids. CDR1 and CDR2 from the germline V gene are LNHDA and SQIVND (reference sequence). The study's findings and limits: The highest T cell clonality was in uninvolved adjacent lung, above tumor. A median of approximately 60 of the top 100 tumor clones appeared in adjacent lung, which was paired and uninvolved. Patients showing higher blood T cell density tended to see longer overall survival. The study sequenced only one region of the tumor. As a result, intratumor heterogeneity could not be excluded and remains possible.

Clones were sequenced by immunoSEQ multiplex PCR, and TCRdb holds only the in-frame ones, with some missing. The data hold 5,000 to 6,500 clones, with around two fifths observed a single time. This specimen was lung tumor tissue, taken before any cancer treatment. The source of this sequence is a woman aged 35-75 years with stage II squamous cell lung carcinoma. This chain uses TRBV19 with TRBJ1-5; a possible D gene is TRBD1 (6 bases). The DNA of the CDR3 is TGTGCCAGTCGAAGGGGGTCGGGACGCCCTCGACCGTCCGATAGCAATCAGCCCCAGCATTTT. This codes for CASRRGSGRPRPSDSNQPQHF.